The clone carrying this T cell receptor (beta chain) was counted once. This sample stems from a study of blood T cell repertoires in COVID-19. About the study: Nucleic acid was either cDNA or gDNA, and it came from T cells, B-cell-depleted T cells, or PBMCs.

Original analysis: Using reference gene primer amplification, nucleated cell counts were estimated. TCRdb's table, derived via immunoSEQ multiplex PCR, lists solely in-frame clones and lacks some. The V and J calls and clone size were taken over from that table, and D and trimming were inferred from the DNA. This repertoire shows 200,000 to 250,000 clones, about 79% found once; its top ten account for 9.7%. V shed 5 bases and J shed 0 bases, with 7 bases lying between them. The CDR3 sequence is 14 residues long. Per the germline V gene, CDR1 is KGHSH and CDR2 is LQKENI. The V and J genes are TRBV18 and TRBJ1-4, with D unresolved. The sequence derives from a man aged 45 to 65 with active or convalescent COVID-19. The sequencing input was peripheral blood. CDR3 amino acids: CASSIGATNEKLFF. The CDR3 nucleotides are TGTGCCAGCTCAATCGGTGCAACTAATGAAAAACTGTTTTTT.